The TCR beta chain described here comes from a study of blood T cell repertoires in COVID-19. In the study overall: From the United States, Italy and Spain came samples of acute and convalescent COVID-19.

The germline V gene encodes CDR1 MNHEY and CDR2 SMNVEV (reference sequence). CDR3 length: 13 residues. Trimming at V came to 5 bases and at J to 7 bases, leaving 8 bases not matched to a gene. This clone appeared a single time. Profiling relied on immunoSEQ multiplex PCR, and the TCRdb table lists in-frame clones only, not all of them. The top ten clones hold about 0.6% of a sample with under 200,000 clones, around 87% of them seen once. During active infection, Seattle patients enrolled and were then monitored through disease. The TCR was taken from a man in his sixties with COVID-19, enrolled during active disease. The rearrangement uses TRBV27 and TRBJ2-7; 7 nucleotides line up with TRBD1. The sequenced material came from peripheral blood. The CDR3 loop is CASSTRQGREQYF. The CDR3 region has the DNA TGTGCCAGCAGTACCCGACAGGGTAGGGAGCAGTACTTC.